This T cell receptor (beta chain) stems from a study of metastatic and nonmetastatic thyroid tumors. Study summary: Blood and tumor or nodule tissue repertoires from malignant and benign thyroid patients were compared. Findings of the study overall: When malignant thyroid tumors were compared with benign nodules, TCR beta diversity was reportedly significantly higher in the malignant tumors. This held in both blood and tumor samples.

This clone was counted ten times or more. Its target is not known. Thyroid surgery was preceded by no treatment in any patient. In the original analysis: The authors used CDR3 differences across clinicopathological groups to build a distant-metastasis classifier for papillary thyroid cancer. With MiXCR, TCRdb called clones anew from the PCR reads. For this entry, the V and J calls and clone size follow TCRdb and not the study's own pipeline. Counted here are several thousand clones, approximately 33% occurring once; the ten biggest clones make up 16%. The V gene end was trimmed by 8 bases and the J gene end by 3 bases; junction bases not matched to a gene: 12. CDR1 and CDR2 from the germline V gene are SNHLY and FYNNEI. The CDR3 runs to 15 residues.

Sample: adjacent normal tissue. V and J are TRBV2 and TRBJ2-7; 8 positions match TRBD2. The clonotype originates from a female donor with papillary thyroid cancer or a benign thyroid nodule (not recorded which). Some clones in this sample may be carry-over from other donors' samples. CDR3 DNA sequence: TGTGCCAGCGCTAGGACTAGCAGTGAGATCTACGAGCAGTACTTC. Its protein product is CASARTSSEIYEQYF.